This is a list of T cell receptor beta chains from one sample in a study of shared clonotypes between healthy human individuals. Produced via immunoSEQ multiplex PCR; TCRdb's table is partial and in-frame only. This sample has 1.6 million or so clones, with about 98.5% found just once. The specimen sequenced was naive CD4+ T cells sorted from blood. Receptors originate from a man aged 25-40 years in good health. Both conserved end residues are part of each CDR3. D genes are given only for firm matches.

V gene: TRBV10-3; D gene: TRBD1; CDR3 protein: CAISGTENQPQHF
V gene: TRBV5-1; D gene: TRBD1; CDR3 protein: CASSLARDREVNTGELFF
V gene: TRBV10-2; D gene: TRBD1; CDR3 protein: CATSRAGGSYEQYF
V gene: TRBV27; D gene: NA; CDR3 protein: CASSFRAPMGANTEAFF
V gene: TRBV10-1; D gene: NA; CDR3 protein: CASSDRGEQYF
V gene: TRBV6-5; D gene: TRBD1; CDR3 protein: CASWAGGVQTQYF
V gene: TRBV5-1; D gene: TRBD2; CDR3 protein: CASSAGLAGLTNTGELFF
V gene: TRBV18; D gene: TRBD1; CDR3 protein: CASSPRGQGDYGYTF
V gene: TRBV5-1; D gene: NA; CDR3 protein: CASSPEGRPSDTQYF
V gene: TRBV5-4; D gene: NA; CDR3 protein: CASPRPRESQDTQYF
V gene: TRBV5-1; D gene: NA; CDR3 protein: CASSYSGSPLGEQFF
V gene: TRBV6-1; D gene: NA; CDR3 protein: CASSKQGGGQETQYF
V gene: TRBV5-8; D gene: TRBD2; CDR3 protein: CASSWTSGATYNEQFF
V gene: TRBV11-2; D gene: NA; CDR3 protein: CASSLGQGNPYMNTEAFF
V gene: TRBV6-1; D gene: NA; CDR3 protein: CASSEQGPGANVLTF
V gene: TRBV19; D gene: NA; CDR3 protein: CASSIAGASKNIQYF
V gene: TRBV6-1; D gene: TRBD1; CDR3 protein: CASSGGTGGEQYF
V gene: TRBV30; D gene: TRBD2; CDR3 protein: CAWIPAGGATDTQYF
V gene: TRBV5-1; D gene: TRBD1; CDR3 protein: CASRNDRVTGELFF
V gene: TRBV19; D gene: NA; CDR3 protein: CASSIITWETQYF
V gene: TRBV29-1; D gene: NA; CDR3 protein: CSGLEGQETQYF
V gene: TRBV27; D gene: NA; CDR3 protein: CASRGMNTEAFF
V gene: TRBV5-5; D gene: TRBD1; CDR3 protein: CASGPGGDFEKLFF
V gene: TRBV7-3; D gene: NA; CDR3 protein: CASSLSTDTQYF
V gene: TRBV5-4; D gene: NA; CDR3 protein: CASSFGGLEGTNQPQHF
V gene: TRBV5-1; D gene: NA; CDR3 protein: CASSFGAGETQYF
V gene: TRBV5-1; D gene: TRBD1; CDR3 protein: CASSHTGAETQYF
V gene: TRBV6-6; D gene: NA; CDR3 protein: CASSYLPQSTDTQYF
V gene: TRBV7-9; D gene: TRBD2; CDR3 protein: CASIDKAGAVVEQFF
V gene: TRBV27; D gene: TRBD2; CDR3 protein: CASGSAGLAGVAPYNEQFF
V gene: TRBV7-2; D gene: TRBD1; CDR3 protein: CASSLMGQRYEQYF
V gene: TRBV7-8; D gene: NA; CDR3 protein: CASSPDSLDTHEQYF
V gene: TRBV11-2; D gene: NA; CDR3 protein: CASSPYREPVNNEQFF
V gene: TRBV7-9; D gene: NA; CDR3 protein: CASSLSADNNEQFF
V gene: TRBV5-1; D gene: NA; CDR3 protein: CASRWTGELFF
V gene: TRBV2; D gene: TRBD2; CDR3 protein: CASSREASGVSYEQYF
V gene: TRBV28; D gene: NA; CDR3 protein: CASRGPYGYTF
V gene: TRBV23-1; D gene: NA; CDR3 protein: CASRPPGHSGNTIYF
V gene: TRBV7-9; D gene: NA; CDR3 protein: CASGPGAREQYF
V gene: TRBV29-1; D gene: NA; CDR3 protein: CSVQSGEQFF
V gene: TRBV5-5; D gene: NA; CDR3 protein: CASSLGPVNTGELFF
V gene: TRBV10-2; D gene: NA; CDR3 protein: CASSERGLAKNIQYF
V gene: TRBV7-3; D gene: NA; CDR3 protein: CASSLQPLTGELFF
V gene: TRBV2; D gene: NA; CDR3 protein: CASRASGANVLTF
V gene: TRBV10-3; D gene: TRBD1; CDR3 protein: CAISEPQRTGSYEQYF
V gene: TRBV25-1; D gene: NA; CDR3 protein: CASSDPVINEKLFF
V gene: TRBV5-5; D gene: TRBD1; CDR3 protein: CASSPGTGPGNTIYF
V gene: TRBV5-1; D gene: TRBD2; CDR3 protein: CASSLRTSGSSDEQFF
V gene: TRBV27; D gene: NA; CDR3 protein: CASRGSPNYGYTF
V gene: TRBV9; D gene: NA; CDR3 protein: CASSPQDGQQYF
V gene: TRBV6-5; D gene: TRBD2; CDR3 protein: CASSYLAGGPTDTQYF
V gene: TRBV11-3; D gene: NA; CDR3 protein: CASSLGGPGELFF
V gene: TRBV28; D gene: NA; CDR3 protein: CASGLQGGLNYGYTF